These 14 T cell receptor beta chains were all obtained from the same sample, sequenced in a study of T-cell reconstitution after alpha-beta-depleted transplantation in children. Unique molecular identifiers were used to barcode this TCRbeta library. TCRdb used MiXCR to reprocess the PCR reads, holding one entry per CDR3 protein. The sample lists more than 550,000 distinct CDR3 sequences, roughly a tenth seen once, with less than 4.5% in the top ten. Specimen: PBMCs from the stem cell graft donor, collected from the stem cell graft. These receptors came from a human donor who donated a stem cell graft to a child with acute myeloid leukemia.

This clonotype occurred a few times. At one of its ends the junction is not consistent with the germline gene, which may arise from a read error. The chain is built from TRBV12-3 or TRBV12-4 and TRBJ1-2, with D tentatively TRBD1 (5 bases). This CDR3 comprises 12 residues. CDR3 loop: CASTLQAEGYTF. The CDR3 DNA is TGTGCCAGCACTTTACAGGCGGAAGGCTACACCTTC.

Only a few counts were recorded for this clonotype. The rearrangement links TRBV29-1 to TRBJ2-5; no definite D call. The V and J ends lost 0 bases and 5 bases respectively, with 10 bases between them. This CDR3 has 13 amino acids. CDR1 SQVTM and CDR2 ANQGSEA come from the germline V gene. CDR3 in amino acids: CSVEDPWSETQYF. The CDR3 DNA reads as TGCAGCGTTGAAGATCCGTGGTCGGAGACCCAGTACTTC.

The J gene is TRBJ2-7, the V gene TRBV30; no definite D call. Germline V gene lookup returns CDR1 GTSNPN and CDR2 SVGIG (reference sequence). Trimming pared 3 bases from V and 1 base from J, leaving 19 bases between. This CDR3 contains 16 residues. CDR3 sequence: CAWRIPSGYTSYEQYF. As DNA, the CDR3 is TGTGCCTGGAGGATCCCTAGTGGCTACACTTCCTACGAGCAGTACTTC.

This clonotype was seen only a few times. The DNA of the CDR3 is TGTGCCAGCACTCTAGCGAGGATCTACGAGCAGTACTTC. The encoded protein is CASTLARIYEQYF. The V gene is TRBV6-6, the J gene TRBJ2-7; possibly TRBD2 for D (6 bases). Germline lookup yields CDR1 MNHNY and CDR2 SVGAGI (reference sequence). The ends were cut back, 7 bases at V and 3 bases at J, with 13 bases in the middle. CDR3 length equals 13 residues.

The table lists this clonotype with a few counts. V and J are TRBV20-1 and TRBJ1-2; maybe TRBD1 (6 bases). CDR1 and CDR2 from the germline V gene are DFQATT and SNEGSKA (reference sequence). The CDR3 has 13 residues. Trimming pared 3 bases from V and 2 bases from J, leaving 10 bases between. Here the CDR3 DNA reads TGCAGTGCTAGTGACAGGTCAAACTATGGCTACACCTTC. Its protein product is CSASDRSNYGYTF.

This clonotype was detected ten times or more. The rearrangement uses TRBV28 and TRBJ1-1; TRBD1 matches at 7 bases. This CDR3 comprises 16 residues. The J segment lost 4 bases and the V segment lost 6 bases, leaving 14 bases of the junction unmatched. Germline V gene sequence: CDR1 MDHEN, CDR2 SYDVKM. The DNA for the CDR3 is TGTGCCAGCAGCCCCCCGGGACAGCCCCAAGGCACTGAAGCTTTCTTT. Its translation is CASSPPGQPQGTEAFF.

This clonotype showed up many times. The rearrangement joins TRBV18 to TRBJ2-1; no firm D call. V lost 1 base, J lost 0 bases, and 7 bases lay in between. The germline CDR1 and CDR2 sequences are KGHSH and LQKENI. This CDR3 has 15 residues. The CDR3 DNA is TGTGCCAGCTCACCACGACCGCGCTCCTACAATGAGCAGTTCTTC. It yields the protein CASSPRPRSYNEQFF.

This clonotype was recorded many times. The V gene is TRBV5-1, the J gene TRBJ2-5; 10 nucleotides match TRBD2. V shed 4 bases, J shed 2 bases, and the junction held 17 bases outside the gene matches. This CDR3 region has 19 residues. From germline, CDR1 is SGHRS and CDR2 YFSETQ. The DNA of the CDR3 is TGCGCCAGCAGCCAAGAAGGCCTAGCGGGGGACATCCGTCAAGAGACCCAGTACTTC. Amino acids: CASSQEGLAGDIRQETQYF.

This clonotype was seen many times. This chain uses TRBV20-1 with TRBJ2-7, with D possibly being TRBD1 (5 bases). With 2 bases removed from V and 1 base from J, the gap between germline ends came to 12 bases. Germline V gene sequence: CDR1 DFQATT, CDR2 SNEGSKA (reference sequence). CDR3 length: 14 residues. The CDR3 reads CSARRTGLSYEQYF. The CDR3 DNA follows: TGCAGTGCTAGACGTACAGGCCTTTCCTACGAGCAGTACTTC.

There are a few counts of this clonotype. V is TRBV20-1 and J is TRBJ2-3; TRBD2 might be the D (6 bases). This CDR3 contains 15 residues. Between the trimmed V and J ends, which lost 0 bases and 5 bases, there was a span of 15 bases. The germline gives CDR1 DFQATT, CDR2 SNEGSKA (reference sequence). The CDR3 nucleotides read TGCAGTGCTAGAGATCTGACTAGGGGTGGAGATACGCAGTATTTT. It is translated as CSARDLTRGGDTQYF.

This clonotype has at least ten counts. As DNA, the CDR3 is TGTGCCAGCAGCCCGGACTCTCAGGGGACTCCAGATACGCAGTATTTT. This sequence encodes CASSPDSQGTPDTQYF. The genes are TRBV7-6 and TRBJ2-3, with D perhaps TRBD1 or TRBD2 (6 bases each). The CDR3 contains 16 residues. Between the trimmed V and J ends, which lost 5 bases and 4 bases, there was a span of 19 bases. Germline CDR1 reads SGHVS; CDR2 reads FNYEAQ.

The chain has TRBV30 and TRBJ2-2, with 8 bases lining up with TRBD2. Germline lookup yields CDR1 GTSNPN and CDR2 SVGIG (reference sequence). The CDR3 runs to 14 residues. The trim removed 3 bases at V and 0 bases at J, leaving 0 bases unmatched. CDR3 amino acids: CAWRREANTGELFF. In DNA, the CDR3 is TGTGCCTGGAGGCGGGAGGCGAACACCGGGGAGCTGTTTTTT.

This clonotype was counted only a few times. CDR3 nucleotide sequence: TGCAGCGTTCAATACGGGAGTGGGGGTGAGCAGTTCTTC. As protein: CSVQYGSGGEQFF. V and J are TRBV29-1 and TRBJ2-1; D might be TRBD2 (6 bases). The length of the CDR3 is 13 residues. V was shortened by 5 bases and J by 9 bases, with 17 bases between the two germline ends. Germline values: CDR1 SQVTM, CDR2 ANQGSEA.

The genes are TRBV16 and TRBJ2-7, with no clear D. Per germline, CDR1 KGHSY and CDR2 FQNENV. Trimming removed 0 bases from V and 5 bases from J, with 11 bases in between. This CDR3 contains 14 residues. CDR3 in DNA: TGTGCCAGCAGCCAATCGAACAGAATGGACGAGCAGTACTTC. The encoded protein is CASSQSNRMDEQYF.